The 30 T cell receptor beta chains reported below all come from one sample, sequenced in a study of T cells in Graves' hyperthyroidism and ophthalmopathy. Amplified TCR beta CDR3 regions derived from RNA transcripts. A first-round RT-PCR of the TCR CDR3 used the HTBI primer set. MiXCR, applied by TCRdb to the multiplex PCR reads, yields one record per CDR3 protein. Among roughly 380,000 distinct CDR3 sequences listed, around 13% were seen once. Sequencing input: blood. These receptors originate from a woman in her fifties or sixties with Graves' hyperthyroidism.

This clonotype occurred a few times. The V call is TRBV10-3, the J call TRBJ2-3; TRBD2 matches 9 bases. Trimming at V came to 6 bases and at J to 2 bases, leaving 3 bases not matched to a gene. This CDR3 has 14 residues. The germline CDR1 and CDR2 sequences are ENHRY and SYGVKD. CDR3 loop: CAIRPGLATDTQYF. In DNA, the CDR3 is TGTGCCATCAGGCCGGGACTAGCCACAGATACGCAGTATTTT.

This clonotype was seen repeatedly, ten times or more. V gene TRBV6-2 or TRBV6-3 combines with J gene TRBJ2-7, with D tentatively TRBD1 (6 bases). This CDR3 has 14 residues. CDR1 is MNHEY, CDR2 SVGEGT, per germline. Trimming removed 7 bases at V and 0 bases at J, with 13 bases between. CDR3 sequence (DNA): TGTGCCAGCACAGGACAGAAGACCTCCTACGAGCAGTACTTC. Translated, it gives CASTGQKTSYEQYF.

This chain links TRBV2 with TRBJ2-7; 11 nucleotides agree with TRBD2. V lost 6 bases and J lost 7; bases outside the gene matches: 8. CDR1 SNHLY and CDR2 FYNNEI come from the germline V gene. The CDR3 is 14 residues long. The CDR3 spells CASSWTSGRFEQYF. CDR3 bases: TGTGCCAGCAGCTGGACTAGCGGGCGTTTTGAGCAGTACTTC.

Ten or more counts support this clonotype. The genes are TRBV29-1 and TRBJ2-7, with D perhaps matching TRBD1 (5 bases). The CDR3 is 12 amino acids. Germline V lookup: CDR1 SQVTM, CDR2 ANQGSEA. V was shortened by 3 bases and J by 3 bases, with 9 bases between the two germline ends. The CDR3 loop reads CSVEKQGYEQYF. The DNA of the CDR3 is TGCAGCGTTGAGAAGCAGGGCTACGAGCAGTACTTC.

This clonotype has at least ten counts. This chain links TRBV30 with TRBJ1-5; TRBD1 agrees at 7 bases. The CDR3 is 13 amino acids. Unmatched junction bases numbered 1, after V lost 2 bases and J lost 3 bases. In germline, CDR1 is GTSNPN, CDR2 SVGIG (reference sequence). The CDR3 protein is CAWSTGVNQPQHF. The CDR3 DNA follows: TGTGCCTGGAGTACAGGGGTCAATCAGCCCCAGCATTTT.

In this sample, this clonotype turned up a few times. This sequence joins TRBV4-2 and TRBJ2-5; the D gene is possibly TRBD2 (6 bases). The CDR3 runs to 14 residues. Trimming cost V 0 bases and J 5 bases, with 10 bases left between them. Germline V gives CDR1 LGHNA, CDR2 YNFKEQ. This CDR3 is CASSQDGGRETQYF. The CDR3 DNA sequence: TGTGCCAGCAGCCAAGATGGAGGGCGGGAGACCCAGTACTTC.

This clonotype was recorded a few times. The rearrangement joins TRBV5-5 to TRBJ2-1, with 12 positions matching TRBD2. The length of the CDR3 is 16 residues. Germline V gene data show CDR1 as SGHKS and CDR2 as YYEKEE (reference sequence). V shed 3 bases, J shed 7 bases, and the junction held 8 bases outside the gene matches. CDR3 in amino acids: CASSWLAGGPRNEQFF. As DNA, the CDR3 is TGTGCCAGCAGCTGGCTAGCGGGAGGGCCGCGGAATGAGCAGTTCTTC.

This clonotype was detected ten times or more. This chain links TRBV28 with TRBJ2-5; 10 positions match TRBD1. Germline loops: CDR1 MDHEN, CDR2 SYDVKM. This CDR3 spans 15 amino acids. V lost 7 bases, J lost 2 bases, and 7 bases stayed unmatched. This CDR3 is CASTVGGQGQETQYF. CDR3 coding DNA: TGTGCCAGCACCGTGGGGGGACAGGGGCAAGAGACCCAGTACTTC. Combining the CDR3 with reference TRBV28 and TRBJ2-5 gives the whole variable domain DVKVTQSSRYLVKRTGEKVFLECVQDMDHENMFWYRQDPGLGLRLIYFSYDVKMKEKGDIPEGYSVSREKKERFSLILESASTNQTSMYLCASTVGGQGQETQYFGPGTRLLVL.

The table lists this clonotype with a few counts. The chain combines TRBV7-9 with TRBJ2-2; a weak D match, TRBD2 (5 bases). Trimming removed 3 bases at V and 3 bases at J, with 11 bases between. The CDR3 totals 15 residues. CDR1 is SEHNR and CDR2 is FQNEAQ in the germline V gene (reference sequence). The CDR3 DNA follows: TGTGCCAGCAGCTTCGGGGAGTTCCACACCGGGGAGCTGTTTTTT. Translating gives CASSFGEFHTGELFF.

The chain uses TRBV29-1 and TRBJ2-7; no definite D call. The germline V gene encodes CDR1 SQVTM and CDR2 ANQGSEA. The CDR3 spans 15 residues. The germline V and J ends were trimmed by 6 bases and 0 bases, with 18 bases remaining between them. The CDR3 protein is CSVPLAVGSSYEQYF. The CDR3 nucleotides are TGCAGCGTGCCCCTGGCGGTGGGAAGCTCCTACGAGCAGTACTTC.

This clonotype was seen many times. This chain joins TRBV20-1 and TRBJ2-3, with unresolved D. CDR3 length: 12 residues. Germline V gene data show CDR1 as DFQATT and CDR2 as SNEGSKA (reference sequence). The V gene lost 3 bases and the J gene lost 6 bases, with 10 bases spanning the gap. In DNA, the CDR3 is TGCAGTGCTAGTGATGACTCCGATACGCAGTATTTT. Its protein product is CSASDDSDTQYF.

This clonotype was counted at least ten times. The gene calls are TRBV27 and TRBJ2-7; D is perhaps TRBD2 (6 bases). Germline loops: CDR1 MNHEY, CDR2 SMNVEV (reference sequence). The V and J ends lost 4 bases and 1 base respectively, with 11 bases between them. The CDR3 has 14 residues. CDR3 protein: CASSSLRDSYEQYF. The CDR3 DNA reads as TGTGCCAGCAGTTCGTTGCGGGATTCCTACGAGCAGTACTTC.

Ten or more counts support this clonotype. The rearrangement joins TRBV5-6 to TRBJ1-5; no clear D gene. CDR1 and CDR2 (germline): SGHDT, YYEEEE. This CDR3 region has 12 residues. V dropped 3 bases and J dropped 5 bases, with 6 bases sitting between them. CDR3 sequence reads: CASSSGDQPQHF. The CDR3 DNA follows: TGTGCCAGCAGCTCCGGTGATCAGCCCCAGCATTTT.

This clonotype was counted many times. The chain has TRBV28 and TRBJ2-7; no clear D. The CDR3 sequence is 13 residues long. Per the germline V gene, CDR1 is MDHEN and CDR2 is SYDVKM. V lost 7 bases and J 2 bases, leaving 12 bases between the germline ends. Here the CDR3 DNA reads TGTGCCAGCAAACAAACAGATCCCTACGAGCAGTACTTC. This sequence encodes CASKQTDPYEQYF.

The table lists this clonotype with many counts. Here the CDR3 reads CASSTQATEAFF. Written as DNA, the CDR3 is TGTGCCAGCAGTACTCAGGCCACTGAAGCTTTCTTT. The J gene is TRBJ1-1, the V gene TRBV12-3 or TRBV12-4; D is ambiguous. The CDR3 sequence is 12 residues long. Trimming pared 5 bases from V and 4 bases from J, leaving 8 bases between.

This clonotype was detected many times. This sequence joins TRBV10-3 and TRBJ1-1, with D hard to call. V lost 10 bases, J lost 1 base, and 13 bases lay in between. Germline values: CDR1 ENHRY, CDR2 SYGVKD. CDR3 length: 13 residues. CDR3 amino acids: CATVGRTNTEAFF. The CDR3 nucleotides are TGTGCCACCGTCGGTCGCACGAACACTGAAGCTTTCTTT.

This chain uses TRBV20-1 with TRBJ2-1, with D perhaps matching TRBD1 or TRBD2 (5 bases each). CDR1 is DFQATT and CDR2 is SNEGSKA in the germline V gene (reference sequence). The CDR3 length is 16 residues. The V end lost 0 bases, the J end lost 4 bases, and 16 bases lay between the germline ends. CDR3 sequence reads: CSARDLSARGYNEQFF. For the CDR3, the DNA is TGCAGTGCTAGAGATCTAAGTGCGAGGGGTTACAATGAGCAGTTCTTC.

This clonotype turned up a few times. The chain employs TRBV7-9 and TRBJ2-1, with 11 bases fitting TRBD2. Trimming cost V 4 bases and J 4 bases; bases outside gene matches: 9. The CDR3 runs to 17 residues. Germline-derived CDR1 and CDR2 are SEHNR and FQNEAQ (reference sequence). CDR3 in amino acids: CASSSPGTSGRYNEQFF. The CDR3 coding sequence is TGTGCCAGCAGCTCACCGGGGACTAGCGGTCGATACAATGAGCAGTTCTTC. The full variable domain, its missing parts supplied by reference TRBV7-9 and TRBJ2-1, is DTGVSQNPRHKITKRGQNVTFRCDPISEHNRLYWYRQTLGQGPEFLTYFQNEAQLEKSRLLSDRFSAERPKGSFSTLEIQRTEQGDSAMYLCASSSPGTSGRYNEQFFGPGTRLTVL.

At least ten counts were recorded for this clonotype. The chain employs TRBV3-1 and TRBJ2-1, with 13 bases lining up with TRBD2. Germline V gives CDR1 LGHDT, CDR2 YNNKEL (reference sequence). The CDR3 extends over 16 amino acids. Trimming at V came to 1 base and at J to 5 bases, leaving 2 bases not matched to a gene. The DNA of the CDR3 is TGTGCCAGCAGCCAAGCCGGGACTAGCGGGGACAATGAGCAGTTCTTC. It translates to CASSQAGTSGDNEQFF.

Worth noting for this clonotype: This may come from a read error, since a much larger clone is one base off. The V and J genes are TRBV10-3 and TRBJ1-6; D perhaps matches TRBD1 (5 bases). Germline V lookup: CDR1 ENHRY, CDR2 SYGVKD. Trimming took 4 bases from V and 8 from J, leaving 15 bases between them. CDR3 length: 15 amino acids. The CDR3 DNA is TGTGCCATCAGTGGCCTCGGGGGACCCGATTCACCCCTCCACTTT. It yields the protein CAISGLGGPDSPLHF.

This clonotype has only a few counts. V and J are TRBV20-1 and TRBJ2-1; TRBD2 might be the D (5 bases). This CDR3 has 11 residues. Germline lookup yields CDR1 DFQATT and CDR2 SNEGSKA (reference sequence). Trimming took 4 bases from V and 12 from J, leaving 13 bases between them. CDR3 sequence: CSATDYQGQFF. DNA for the CDR3: TGCAGTGCTACAGACTACCAAGGGCAGTTCTTC.

This sequence joins TRBV20-1 and TRBJ1-3; tentative D call: TRBD1 (6 bases). There are 15 residues in the CDR3. Trimming left V 3 bases short and J 1 base short, with 13 bases between. Germline CDR1 is DFQATT and CDR2 is SNEGSKA (reference sequence). CDR3 sequence: CSASSEGGSGNTIYF. The CDR3, as DNA: TGCAGTGCTAGTTCGGAGGGGGGATCTGGAAACACCATATATTTT.

This clonotype was picked up many times. The V and J genes are TRBV6-1 and TRBJ1-2, with D uncertain. V was cut by 8 bases and J by 4 bases, with 17 bases left in between. The germline CDR1 and CDR2 sequences are MNHNS and SASEGT. The CDR3 is 14 amino acids. The CDR3 nucleotides read TGTGCCAGCGCCACGACGGTGGGCGCCTATGGCTACACCTTC. This codes for CASATTVGAYGYTF.

This clonotype has ten or more counts. The V call is TRBV11-3, the J call TRBJ2-7; D is unclear. This CDR3 spans 13 amino acids. Germline loops: CDR1 SGHNT, CDR2 YENEEA. The V end lost 3 bases, the J end lost 3 bases, and 9 bases lay between the germline ends. Here the CDR3 DNA reads TGTGCCAGCAGCTTCCCCCCAGGCTACGAGCAGTACTTC. This gives the protein CASSFPPGYEQYF.

This clonotype was picked up a small number of times. The V call is TRBV5-1, the J call TRBJ2-7; D call uncertain. CDR1 and CDR2 from the germline V gene are SGHRS and YFSETQ. Trimming pared 3 bases from V and 6 bases from J, leaving 10 bases between. The CDR3 loop spans 12 amino acids. For the CDR3, the DNA is TGCGCCAGCAGCTACCCCGATGGCGAGCAGTACTTC. Translated, it gives CASSYPDGEQYF.

This clonotype was counted a few times. Germline and junction disagree at one end, which may indicate a read error. The V call is TRBV15, the J call TRBJ1-5, with D perhaps TRBD1 (6 bases). The V gene's germline CDR1 is LNHNV and CDR2 YYDKDF (reference sequence). This CDR3 region has 15 residues. Here the CDR3 DNA reads TGTGCCACCAGCAGCGCTCTGGGGGGCAATCAGCCCCGGCATTTT. It yields the protein CATSSALGGNQPRHF.

This clonotype was observed a handful of times. V usage is TRBV9 and J usage is TRBJ2-7; 11 bases agree with TRBD2. CDR1 is SGDLS and CDR2 is YYNGEE in the germline V gene. V shed 0 bases, J shed 3 bases, and the junction held 2 bases outside the gene matches. The CDR3 length is 15 residues. The CDR3 DNA follows: TGTGCCAGCAGCGTAGGACTAGCGGGGAGCTACGAGCAGTACTTC. This codes for CASSVGLAGSYEQYF.

This rearrangement joins TRBV20-1 to TRBJ2-3; 7 bases agree with TRBD2. The CDR3 loop spans 16 amino acids. The germline V gene encodes CDR1 DFQATT and CDR2 SNEGSKA (reference sequence). J lost 2 bases, V lost 2 bases, and 10 bases had no gene match. CDR3 residues: CSARRGLAENTDTQYF. CDR3 nucleotides: TGCAGTGCTAGACGTGGGCTAGCGGAGAACACAGATACGCAGTATTTT.

The rearrangement links TRBV20-1 to TRBJ2-2; 9 bases map to TRBD2. Germline CDR1 is DFQATT and CDR2 is SNEGSKA (reference sequence). V lost 3 bases and J lost 5; bases outside the gene matches: 7. CDR3 length equals 15 residues. The CDR3 loop reads CSARRREGRTGELFF. CDR3 sequence (DNA): TGCAGTGCTAGGCGGCGGGAGGGTCGGACCGGGGAGCTGTTTTTT.

This clonotype was observed at least ten times. The V gene is TRBV11-2, the J gene TRBJ1-1, with no clear D. V shed 1 base and J shed 1 base, with 10 bases lying between them. Germline assignment: CDR1 SGHAT and CDR2 FQNNGV. This CDR3 has 15 residues. For the CDR3, the DNA is TGTGCCAGCAGCTTAGGTTTAGGCGGGAACACTGAAGCTTTCTTT. Residues: CASSLGLGGNTEAFF.